These 23 T cell receptor beta chains share one sample of origin, sequenced in a study of cytomegalovirus exposure and HLA in healthy donors. Primers included in the PCR were 60 Vbeta and 13 Jbeta primers. The data were produced by immunoSEQ multiplex PCR, yet TCRdb's version contains in-frame clones alone and is incomplete. Among 180,000 or so clones listed, more than 75% were seen once. Sequenced sample: PBMCs. These receptors all stem from a middle-aged man in good health and CMV-seronegative.

The rearrangement uses TRBV19 and TRBJ2-1, with D possibly TRBD2 on 6 matching bases. With 3 bases removed from V and 5 bases from J, the gap between germline ends came to 11 bases. The length of the CDR3 is 14 residues. In germline, CDR1 is LNHDA, CDR2 SQIVND (reference sequence). The CDR3 here is CASSMFLAHNEQFF. The DNA for the CDR3 is TGTGCCAGTAGTATGTTCCTAGCGCACAATGAGCAGTTCTTC.

This chain connects TRBV7-2 to TRBJ2-3; D is ambiguous. With 2 bases removed from V and 4 bases from J, the gap between germline ends came to 7 bases. CDR1 is SGHTA, CDR2 FQGNSA, per germline. This CDR3 has 13 residues. The CDR3 DNA reads TGTGCCAGCAGCTTATTGGGCGCAGATACGCAGTATTTT. Translating it yields CASSLLGADTQYF.

A single count supports this clone. The rearrangement joins TRBV7-2 to TRBJ2-5; 11 bases map to TRBD2. The germline CDR1 and CDR2 sequences are SGHTA and FQGNSA. The CDR3 is 17 amino acids. V trimming: 4 bases; J trimming: 1 base; junction bases outside the gene matches: 8. In DNA form, the CDR3 reads TGTGCCAGCAGCTCAAAACGGACTAGCGGGTCCCAAGAGACCCAGTACTTC. This translates into CASSSKRTSGSQETQYF.

This clone was detected only a few times. The rearrangement links TRBV5-4 to TRBJ2-3, with D maybe TRBD1 (6 bases). Germline CDR1 reads SGHNT; CDR2 reads YYREEE (reference sequence). This CDR3 is built from 14 residues. The V end was cut by 3 bases, the J end by 2 bases, with 10 bases between. CDR3 loop: CASSSGGSTDTQYF. Written as DNA, the CDR3 is TGTGCCAGCAGCTCTGGGGGCTCCACAGATACGCAGTATTTT.

The DNA for the CDR3 is TGTGCCAGCAGTTACTTTGCGAGAACCTACGAGCAGTACTTC. Translating gives CASSYFARTYEQYF. V and J are TRBV6-6 and TRBJ2-7; D gene ambiguous. The CDR3 covers 14 residues. Germline V gene data show CDR1 as MNHNY and CDR2 as SVGAGI (reference sequence). V was shortened by 1 base and J by 2 bases, with 9 bases between the two germline ends.

The chain recombines TRBV7-2 with TRBJ2-7, with TRBD2 matching 7 bases. The CDR3 consists of 16 residues. V was pared by 1 base and J by 3 bases, with 9 bases of the junction left unmatched. Germline assignment: CDR1 SGHTA and CDR2 FQGNSA. CDR3 coding DNA: TGTGCCAGCAGCTTAGGTAACCCTAGCGGAGGCTACGAGCAGTACTTC. This sequence encodes CASSLGNPSGGYEQYF.

This chain uses TRBV10-3 with TRBJ2-1; 9 positions match TRBD1. CDR3 length: 16 residues. The germline gives CDR1 ENHRY, CDR2 SYGVKD. With V trimmed by 10 bases and J by 8 bases, 18 bases remained unmatched. In DNA form, the CDR3 reads TGTGCCACGTGGGACAGGGAAAAAGGTCCTAAGGATGAGCAGTTCTTC. This codes for CATWDREKGPKDEQFF.

The rearrangement uses TRBV5-1 and TRBJ1-4; 9 positions match TRBD1. The length of the CDR3 is 16 residues. V was clipped by 3 bases and J by 2 bases; unmatched bases: 5. Germline CDR1 and CDR2: SGHRS and YFSETQ. The CDR3 region has the DNA TGCGCCAGCAGCTCCGGGACAGGGTCGACTAATGAAAAACTGTTTTTT. This codes for CASSSGTGSTNEKLFF. The whole variable domain, remainder taken from reference TRBV5-1 and TRBJ1-4, is KAGVTQTPRYLIKTRGQQVTLSCSPISGHRSVSWYQQTPGQGLQFLFEYFSETQRNKGNFPGRFSGRQFSNSRSEMNVSTLELGDSALYLCASSSGTGSTNEKLFFGSGTQLSVL.

The V gene is TRBV18, the J gene TRBJ1-5; D call uncertain. V was pared by 3 bases and J by 7 bases, with 10 bases between. Germline V gene sequence: CDR1 KGHSH, CDR2 LQKENI. The length of the CDR3 is 13 residues. This chain's CDR3 is CASSPEEDQPQHF. The CDR3 coding sequence is TGTGCCAGCTCACCCGAGGAGGACCAGCCCCAGCATTTT. Using reference TRBV18 and TRBJ1-5 for the parts outside the CDR3, the full variable domain is NAGVMQNPRHLVRRRGQEARLRCSPMKGHSHVYWYRQLPEEGLKFMVYLQKENIIDESGMPKERFSAEFPKEGPSILRIQQVVRGDSAAYFCASSPEEDQPQHFGDGTRLSIL.

This chain joins TRBV7-9 and TRBJ2-1, with D unresolved. Germline CDR1 is SEHNR and CDR2 is FQNEAQ (reference sequence). This CDR3 region has 10 residues. Trimming left V 6 bases short and J 8 bases short, with 5 bases between. CDR3 coding DNA: TGTGCCAGCAGGGGCGATGAGCAGTTCTTC. Amino acids: CASRGDEQFF.

This chain links TRBV28 with TRBJ2-7, with 12 bases fitting TRBD1. This CDR3 has 14 amino acids. Germline lookup yields CDR1 MDHEN and CDR2 SYDVKM. V lost 5 bases, J lost 6 bases, and 5 bases stayed unmatched. In nucleotides, the CDR3 is TGTGCCAGCAGTCCCGGGACAGGGGGCCTCGAGCAGTACTTC. Its protein product is CASSPGTGGLEQYF.

This clone occurred once. The V and J genes are TRBV19 and TRBJ2-3, with 8 bases that match TRBD2. Unmatched junction bases numbered 3, after V lost 6 bases and J lost 1 base. The CDR3 is 14 residues long. From germline, CDR1 is LNHDA and CDR2 SQIVND (reference sequence). As DNA, the CDR3 is TGTGCCAGTAGGTGGCGGGGGGGCACAGATACGCAGTATTTT. It translates to CASRWRGGTDTQYF. Full variable domain (outside the CDR3, taken from reference TRBV19 and TRBJ2-3): DGGITQSPKYLFRKEGQNVTLSCEQNLNHDAMYWYRQDPGQGLRLIYYSQIVNDFQKGDIAEGYSVSREKKESFPLTVTSAQKNPTAFYLCASRWRGGTDTQYFGPGTRLTVL.

The V gene is TRBV19, the J gene TRBJ2-4; 11 nucleotides agree with TRBD1. The length of the CDR3 is 16 residues. V shed 4 bases, J shed 6 bases, and the junction held 8 bases outside the gene matches. Germline CDR1 LNHDA, CDR2 SQIVND (reference sequence). The CDR3 here is CASSTVGTGGLNIQYF. The CDR3 nucleotides are TGTGCCAGTAGTACCGTCGGGACAGGGGGACTAAACATTCAGTACTTC.

A note on this clone: In the same sample, other DNA sequences code for this CDR3. J is TRBJ2-1 and V is TRBV14; 9 bases line up with TRBD1. Germline CDR1 is SGHDN and CDR2 is FVKESK. After removal of 2 bases from V and 7 bases from J, the junction contained 6 bases not matched to a gene. This CDR3 comprises 15 residues. CDR3 protein: CASSQLTGGGNEQFF. In DNA, the CDR3 is TGTGCCAGCAGCCAACTGACAGGGGGAGGTAATGAGCAGTTCTTC.

V and J are TRBV15 and TRBJ2-7, with D possibly TRBD2 on 5 matching bases. CDR3 size: 12 residues. CDR1 and CDR2 from the germline V gene are LNHNV and YYDKDF (reference sequence). V was cut by 8 bases and J by 3 bases, with 11 bases left in between. CDR3 coding DNA: TGTGCCACCGGGCGGGCAAACTACGAGCAGTACTTC. It specifies CATGRANYEQYF.

J is TRBJ1-1 and V is TRBV11-2; 8 bases are a match to TRBD1. Germline V CDR1 and CDR2: SGHAT, FQNNGV. The CDR3 totals 14 residues. The junction had 7 bases not matched to a gene; V was cut back by 5 bases and J by 5 bases. CDR3 sequence: CASSIGRGRTEAFF. CDR3 DNA: TGTGCCAGCAGCATAGGCAGGGGGCGTACTGAAGCTTTCTTT.

V usage is TRBV6-5 and J usage is TRBJ1-5; the D gene is possibly TRBD1 (6 bases). V gave up 2 bases and J gave up 6 bases, with 11 bases separating them. This CDR3 region has 14 residues. The germline V gene encodes CDR1 MNHEY and CDR2 SVGAGI. CDR3 sequence: CASSYGGAGQPQHF. The DNA for the CDR3 is TGTGCCAGCAGTTACGGGGGGGCGGGTCAGCCCCAGCATTTT.

This clone was counted a few times. The rearrangement joins TRBV27 to TRBJ2-7, with 9 bases lining up with TRBD1. The junction had 11 bases not matched to a gene; V was cut back by 9 bases and J by 8 bases. Germline CDR1 and CDR2: MNHEY and SMNVEV (reference sequence). This CDR3 has 13 residues. The CDR3 region has the DNA TGTGCCAGGAAAGTCCGGGACAGGGTTAAGCAGTACTTC. As protein: CARKVRDRVKQYF.

A few counts support this clone. V usage is TRBV10-3 and J usage is TRBJ2-2; the match to TRBD2 covers 11 bases. V lost 6 bases to trimming and J lost 5 bases; unmatched junction nucleotides: 8. CDR3 size: 16 residues. Germline CDR1 and CDR2: ENHRY and SYGVKD. The CDR3 here is CAIRGLAGGRTGELFF. In DNA form, the CDR3 reads TGTGCCATCAGGGGGCTAGCGGGAGGTCGGACCGGGGAGCTGTTTTTT.

Worth noting for this clone: One end of the junction fails to match germline, which may point to a read error. The chain employs TRBV10-3 and TRBJ2-1; TRBD2 is a possible D gene (6 bases). The V gene's germline CDR1 is ENHRY and CDR2 SYGVKD. The CDR3 covers 14 residues. CDR3 coding DNA: TGTGCCATCAGAACAACTAGCTCCAACAATGAGCAGTTCTTC. Its protein is CAIRTTSSNNEQFF.

Only a few counts were recorded for this clone. CDR3 region: CASSRSQYVNTEAFF. The CDR3 bases are TGTGCCAGCAGCAGAAGCCAATACGTGAACACTGAAGCTTTCTTT. This chain joins TRBV5-4 and TRBJ1-1, with no clear D. This CDR3 is built from 15 residues. Trimming took 4 bases from V and 0 from J, leaving 13 bases between them. CDR1 is SGHNT and CDR2 is YYREEE in the germline V gene (reference sequence).

The V and J genes are TRBV15 and TRBJ2-7, with 11 bases aligning to TRBD1. The CDR3 has 14 residues. Germline V CDR1 and CDR2: LNHNV, YYDKDF (reference sequence). Trimming took 6 bases from V and 4 from J; bases not matched to a gene: 5. Here the CDR3 reads CATSSGQGAYEQYF. The CDR3 DNA reads TGTGCCACCAGTTCAGGACAGGGGGCTTACGAGCAGTACTTC.

V gene TRBV27 combines with J gene TRBJ1-3; D uncertain. This CDR3 comprises 15 residues. CDR1 MNHEY and CDR2 SMNVEV come from the germline V gene (reference sequence). V was shortened by 0 bases and J by 1 base, with 7 bases between the two germline ends. CDR3: CASSLSIGSGNTIYF. The CDR3 region has the DNA TGTGCCAGCAGTTTATCGATCGGTTCTGGAAACACCATATATTTT.